This T cell receptor (beta chain) derives from a study of identical twins. Study results and limitations: Invariant MAIT and iNKT cells could partly confound zero-insertion analyses.

V lost 2 bases and J lost 2; bases outside the gene matches: 8. Germline V lookup: CDR1 SGHRS, CDR2 YFSETQ. The CDR3 has 16 amino acids. This clonotype came up many times. Antigen unknown. TCRdb redid the calling of the 5' RACE reads with MiXCR, one entry per CDR3 protein. The sample carries 640,000 or so distinct CDR3 sequences, approximately 6% recorded once. J is TRBJ2-5 and V is TRBV5-1; 8 bases match TRBD2. This TCR was sampled from a man between 18 and 29 years old in good health. The sample consisted of naive T cells sorted from blood. Written as DNA, the CDR3 is TGCGCCAGCAGCTTCGAACTAGCGGAGATACAAGAGACCCAGTACTTC. The encoded protein is CASSFELAEIQETQYF.